Reported below is one T cell receptor beta chain. The entry originates in a study of blood T cell repertoires in COVID-19. The CDR3 is 14 residues long. CDR1 and CDR2 from the germline V gene are SNHLY and FYNNEI. V was pared by 6 bases and J by 4 bases, with 5 bases of the junction left unmatched. Clones were read by immunoSEQ multiplex PCR, and TCRdb kept only the in-frame ones, dropping some. The sample contains fewer than 400,000 clones, 80% to 90% of which appear only once. Those enrolled, adults aged about 18 to 95 years, came from 25 or so US areas. Among Cohort 3 donors, those recovered had two negative PCRs, clearance, or symptom resolution.

The J gene is TRBJ1-5, the V gene TRBV2, with 8 bases that match TRBD1. The sample comprised PBMCs or T cells enriched from blood (not recorded which). The clonotype was recovered from a man younger than 40 who had recovered from COVID-19. CDR3 nucleotides: TGTGCCAGCAGGGCGGACAGGGATAATCAGCCCCAGCATTTT. Translating gives CASRADRDNQPQHF.